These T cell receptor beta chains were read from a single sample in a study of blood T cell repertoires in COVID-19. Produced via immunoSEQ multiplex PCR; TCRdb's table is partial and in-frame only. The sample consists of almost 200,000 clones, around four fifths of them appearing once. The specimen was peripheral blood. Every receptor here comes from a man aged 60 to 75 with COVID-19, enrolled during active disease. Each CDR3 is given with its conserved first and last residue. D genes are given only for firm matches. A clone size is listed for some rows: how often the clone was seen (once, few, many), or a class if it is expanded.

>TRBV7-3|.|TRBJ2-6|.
CASASSGANVLTF
TGTGCCAGCGCCAGCTCTGGGGCCAACGTCCTGACTTTC
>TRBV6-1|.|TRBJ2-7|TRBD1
CASSSGQGLYEQYF
TGTGCCAGCAGTTCGGGACAGGGCCTCTACGAGCAGTACTTC
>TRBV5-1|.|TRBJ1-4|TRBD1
CASSRGDRGIREKLFF
TGCGCCAGCAGCCGGGGAGACAGGGGCATTAGGGAAAAACTGTTTTTT
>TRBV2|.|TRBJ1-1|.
CASTGAEAFF
TGTGCCAGCACGGGGGCTGAAGCTTTCTTT
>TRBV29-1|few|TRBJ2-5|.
CSVAITGTETQYF
TGCAGCGTCGCAATAACAGGGACGGAGACCCAGTACTTC
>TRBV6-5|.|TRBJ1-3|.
CASSYNFNSGNTIYF
TGTGCCAGCAGCTACAACTTCAACTCTGGAAACACCATATATTTT
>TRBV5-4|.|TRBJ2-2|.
CASSLDRAGGELFF
TGTGCCAGCAGCTTGGATAGGGCGGGCGGGGAGCTGTTTTTT
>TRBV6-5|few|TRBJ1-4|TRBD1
CASSSPGTGEKLFF
TGTGCCAGCAGTTCACCCGGGACAGGCGAAAAACTGTTTTTT
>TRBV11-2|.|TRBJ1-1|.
CASSLARPGAEAFF
TGTGCCAGCAGCTTAGCCCGGCCAGGGGCTGAAGCTTTCTTT
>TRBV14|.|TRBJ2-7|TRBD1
CASSQGTGGQYF
TGTGCCAGCAGCCAGGGGACAGGGGGGCAGTACTTC
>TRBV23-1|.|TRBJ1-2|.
CASSQKGAEGYTF
TGCGCCAGCAGTCAAAAAGGGGCCGAGGGCTACACCTTC
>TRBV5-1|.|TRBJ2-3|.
CASSFLPSGLTDTQYF
TGCGCCAGCAGCTTTCTACCCAGCGGGTTAACAGATACGCAGTATTTT
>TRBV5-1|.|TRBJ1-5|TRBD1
CASSSGTGEQPQHF
TGCGCCAGCAGCTCCGGGACAGGGGAACAGCCCCAGCATTTT
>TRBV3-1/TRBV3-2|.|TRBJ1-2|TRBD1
CASSPRGWAGGNYGYTF
TGTGCCAGCAGCCCTAGGGGGTGGGCAGGGGGAAACTATGGCTACACCTTC
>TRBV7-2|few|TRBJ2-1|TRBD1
CASTFFPGQGGNEQFF
TGTGCCAGCACCTTCTTTCCGGGACAGGGTGGGAATGAGCAGTTCTTC
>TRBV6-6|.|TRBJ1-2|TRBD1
CASQQGFYGYTF
TGTGCCAGCCAACAGGGGTTCTATGGCTACACCTTC
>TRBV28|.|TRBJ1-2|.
CASSPRAYGYTF
TGTGCCAGCAGTCCGCGGGCTTATGGCTACACCTTC